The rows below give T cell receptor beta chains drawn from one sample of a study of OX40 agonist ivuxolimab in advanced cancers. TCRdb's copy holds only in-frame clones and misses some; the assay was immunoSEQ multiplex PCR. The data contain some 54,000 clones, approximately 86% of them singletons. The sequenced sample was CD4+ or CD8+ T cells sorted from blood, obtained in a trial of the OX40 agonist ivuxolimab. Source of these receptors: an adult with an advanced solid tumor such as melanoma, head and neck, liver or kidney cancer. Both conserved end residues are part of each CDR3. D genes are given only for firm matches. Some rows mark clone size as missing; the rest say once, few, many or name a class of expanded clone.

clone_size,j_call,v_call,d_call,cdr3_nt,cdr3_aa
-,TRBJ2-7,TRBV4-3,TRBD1,TGCGCCAGCAGCCAGCCGACAGGGTACCACGAGCAGTACTTC,CASSQPTGYHEQYF
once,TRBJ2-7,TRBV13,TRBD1,TGTGCCAGCAGCCCCTCGGACAGGGTCTACGAGCAGTACTTC,CASSPSDRVYEQYF
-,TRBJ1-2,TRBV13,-,TGTGCCAGCTCCCGCGGGGGATTGGTCTATGGCTACACCTTC,CASSRGGLVYGYTF
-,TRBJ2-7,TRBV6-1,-,TGTGTAAGCGCCAGCTCCTACGAGCAGTACTTC,CVSASSYEQYF
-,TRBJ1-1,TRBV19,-,TGTGCCAGTAGCTTGAGCCGGTACATGAACACTGAAGCTTTCTTT,CASSLSRYMNTEAFF
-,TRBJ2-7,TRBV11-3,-,TGTGCCAGCAGCTTATTTCGGGGGAACTACGAGCAGTACTTC,CASSLFRGNYEQYF
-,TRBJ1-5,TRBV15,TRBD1,TGTGCCACCAGCCGGGACAGGAGCAATCAGCCCCAGCATTTT,CATSRDRSNQPQHF
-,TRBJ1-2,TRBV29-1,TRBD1,TGCAGCGTTGACAGGGGGCGAGATGGCTACACCTTC,CSVDRGRDGYTF
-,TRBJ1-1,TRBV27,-,TGTGCCAGCAGTTTATTACGGAACACTGAAGCTTTCTTT,CASSLLRNTEAFF
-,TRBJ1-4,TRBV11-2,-,TGTGCCAGCAGCCTAAGTGGGGCCTATGAAAAACTGTTTTTT,CASSLSGAYEKLFF
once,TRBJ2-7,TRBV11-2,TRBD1,TGTGCCAGCAGCTTAGGGACAGGGGCCTACGAGCAGTACTTC,CASSLGTGAYEQYF
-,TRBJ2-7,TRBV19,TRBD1,TGTGCCAGTAGTATAGAGGGCAGGGGGCTATACGAGCAGTACTTC,CASSIEGRGLYEQYF
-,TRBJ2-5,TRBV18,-,TGTGCCAGCTCACCACAGTGGGAGTCCCAAGAGACCCAGTACTTC,CASSPQWESQETQYF
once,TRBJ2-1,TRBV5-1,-,TGCGCCAGCAGCTTGACTAGCCACAATGAGCAGTTCTTC,CASSLTSHNEQFF
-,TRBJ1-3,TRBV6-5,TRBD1,TGTGCCAGCACCCCCAGGGGGTCCGGAAACACCATATATTTT,CASTPRGSGNTIYF
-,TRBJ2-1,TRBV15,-,TGTGCCACCCAAAACAACAGGGGAGGAAATGAGCAGTTCTTC,CATQNNRGGNEQFF
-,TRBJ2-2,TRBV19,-,TGTGCCAGTAGTATAAGGCGCAGGGGAAACACCGGGGAGCTGTTTTTT,CASSIRRRGNTGELFF
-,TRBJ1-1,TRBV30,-,TGTGCCTGGAGGGCAACCATCGGGGGCGACACTGAAGCTTTCTTT,CAWRATIGGDTEAFF
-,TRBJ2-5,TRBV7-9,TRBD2,TGTGCCAGCAGCTCCATTACTAGCGGGGGGCGAGAGACCCAGTACTTC,CASSSITSGGRETQYF
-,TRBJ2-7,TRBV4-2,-,TGTGCCAGCAGCCAGGCTCCAGGGGGGATTGGGGGCGAGCAGTACTTC,CASSQAPGGIGGEQYF
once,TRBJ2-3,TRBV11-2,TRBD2,TGTGCCAGCAGCACCGGACTAGCGGGGTTCCAGTCAGATACGCAGTATTTT,CASSTGLAGFQSDTQYF
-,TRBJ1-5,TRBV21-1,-,TGTGCCAGCAGCAAATCGGGCAGAACTTCCAATCAGCCCCAGCATTTT,CASSKSGRTSNQPQHF
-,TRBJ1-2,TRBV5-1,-,TGCGCCAGCAGCCCCGGAGTTGGCTATGGCTACACCTTC,CASSPGVGYGYTF
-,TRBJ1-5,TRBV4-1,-,TGCGCCAGCAGCCAAGGGCGGGGGACGCCCCAGCATTTT,CASSQGRGTPQHF
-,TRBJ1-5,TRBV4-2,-,TGTGCCAGCAGTCAGACCCAAGGCAGGGAGAGAAGCAATCAGCCCCAGCATTTT,CASSQTQGRERSNQPQHF
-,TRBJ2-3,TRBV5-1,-,TGCGCCAGCAGCCTACTTTTAGCCATGGATACGCAGTATTTT,CASSLLLAMDTQYF
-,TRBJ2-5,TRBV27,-,TGTGCCAGCAGTTCTGGGACGGGAGAGACCCAGTACTTC,CASSSGTGETQYF
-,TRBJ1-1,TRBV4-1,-,TGCGCCAGCGTCGAGAACGCTGAAGCTTTCTTT,CASVENAEAFF
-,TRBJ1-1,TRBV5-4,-,TGTGCCAGCAGCGTGAACAGGGAATTGAACACTGAAGCTTTCTTT,CASSVNRELNTEAFF
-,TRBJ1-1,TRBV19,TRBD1,TGTGCCAGTAGTATCGGACAGGCTTTGAACACTGAAGCTTTCTTT,CASSIGQALNTEAFF
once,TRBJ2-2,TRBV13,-,TGTGCCAGCAGTCACGGGACGGCGAACACCGGGGAGCTGTTTTTT,CASSHGTANTGELFF
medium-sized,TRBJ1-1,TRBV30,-,TGTGCCGCTGCCCGGGACACTGACACTGAAGCTTTCTTT,CAAARDTDTEAFF
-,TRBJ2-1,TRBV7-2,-,TGTGCCAGCAGTTTTCTAGCTTACAATGAGCAGTTCTTC,CASSFLAYNEQFF
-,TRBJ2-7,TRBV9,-,TGTGCCAGCAGCGTAGGGGATGGGGTTTACAACGAGCAGTACTTC,CASSVGDGVYNEQYF
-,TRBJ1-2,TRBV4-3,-,TGCGCCAGCAGCCAAGATCACGACGGTTACTATGGCTACACCTTC,CASSQDHDGYYGYTF
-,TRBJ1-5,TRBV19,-,TGTGCCAGTAGTAGAAGAACCCGGGAAGATCAGCCCCAGCATTTT,CASSRRTREDQPQHF
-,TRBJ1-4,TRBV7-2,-,TGTGCCAGCAGCATCTCCGCAGGGTGGGGTGAAAAACTGTTTTTT,CASSISAGWGEKLFF
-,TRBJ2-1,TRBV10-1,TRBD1,TGCGCCAGCAGTTCGACAGGGAGCTCCTACAATGAGCAGTTCTTC,CASSSTGSSYNEQFF
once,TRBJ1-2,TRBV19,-,TGTGCCAGTAGTCCCGGGAATTCTAACTATGGCTACACCTTC,CASSPGNSNYGYTF
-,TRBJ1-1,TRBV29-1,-,TGCAGCGTAGAGGCCGAGAACACTGAAGCTTTCTTT,CSVEAENTEAFF
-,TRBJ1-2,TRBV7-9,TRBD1,TGTGCCAGCAGCTTAACGACAGGGGGGTTGCATGGCTACACCTTC,CASSLTTGGLHGYTF
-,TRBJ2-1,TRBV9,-,TGTGCCAGCAGCGTAGGTGGGGCCCATGAGCAGTTCTTC,CASSVGGAHEQFF
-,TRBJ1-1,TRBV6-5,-,TGTGCCAGCAGTTACTCCCCCGGGGGCCAGACTGAAGCTTTCTTT,CASSYSPGGQTEAFF
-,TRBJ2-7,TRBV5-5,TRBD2,TGTGCCAGCAGCCTTACCCCGGGACTAGCGGGGGGCGAGCAGTACTTC,CASSLTPGLAGGEQYF
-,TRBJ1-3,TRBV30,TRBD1,TGTGCCTGGAGTGGGACAGGGCCTAGCTCTGGAAACACCATATATTTT,CAWSGTGPSSGNTIYF
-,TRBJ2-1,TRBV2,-,TGTGCGGCGCAGATCGGCAATGAGCAGTTCTTC,CAAQIGNEQFF
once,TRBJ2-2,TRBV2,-,TGTGCCAGCAGTGGGGACACCGCTACATCAAACACCGGGGAGCTGTTTTTT,CASSGDTATSNTGELFF
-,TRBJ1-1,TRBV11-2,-,TGTGCCAGCAGCTCAGACCCGGTGAAGGACACTGAAGCTTTCTTT,CASSSDPVKDTEAFF
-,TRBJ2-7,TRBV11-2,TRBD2,TGTGCCAGCAGCTTAGCTCCTGCGGTACTAGCGGGGGACTCCTACGAGCAGTACTTC,CASSLAPAVLAGDSYEQYF
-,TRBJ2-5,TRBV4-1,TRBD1,TGCGCCAGCAGCCAACCTCGAACGACAGGGAAGGGGGACCAAGAGACCCAGTACTTC,CASSQPRTTGKGDQETQYF